Sequencing of this TCR beta chain was carried out in a study of early T cells in non-severe SARS-CoV-2 infection. Attached unique molecular identifiers marked individual cDNA molecules. Each CDR3 protein is one row after TCRdb ran MiXCR on the 5' RACE reads. The repertoire holds under 75,000 distinct CDR3 sequences, with 13% as singletons. Only a few counts were recorded for this clonotype. Trimming stripped 3 bases from V and 0 bases from J, with 12 bases between. CDR1 is DFQATT and CDR2 is SNEGSKA in the germline V gene (reference sequence). The CDR3 spans 14 residues. The source is an adult who was a healthcare worker with PCR-confirmed SARS-CoV-2 infection or an uninfected control (not recorded which). Sequencing was carried out using whole blood. The chain uses TRBV20-1 and TRBJ2-7; D may be TRBD1 (5 bases). DNA for the CDR3: TGCAGTGCTAGGAGACAGACCCCCTCCTACGAGCAGTACTTC. Its translation is CSARRQTPSYEQYF.